One and the same sample provided the 17 T cell receptor beta chains below, sequenced in a study of identifying expanded T cells in peripheral blood. Data came from immunoSEQ multiplex PCR; TCRdb stores just in-frame clones and leaves some out. This repertoire shows about 90,000 clones, approximately 85% found once; its top ten account for around 6%. The material sequenced was blood. The receptors derive from a person between 18 and 75 years old in good health.

V gene TRBV5-1 combines with J gene TRBJ1-2; D is possibly TRBD1 (6 bases). Germline V gene lookup returns CDR1 SGHRS and CDR2 YFSETQ. The CDR3 extends over 13 amino acids. Trimming removed 0 bases at V and 9 bases at J, with 12 bases between. The CDR3 DNA reads as TGCGCCAGCAGCTTGGATGGGCAGGGGAGCTACACCTTC. Its translation: CASSLDGQGSYTF.

The rearrangement joins TRBV15 to TRBJ2-1, with 12 positions matching TRBD2. There are 18 residues in the CDR3. CDR1 is LNHNV, CDR2 YYDKDF, per germline (reference sequence). The V and J ends lost 3 bases and 2 bases, in that order; junction bases with no gene match: 8. As DNA, the CDR3 is TGTGCCACCAGCAGGGACGGGACTAGCGGGTTTCCCTACAATGAGCAGTTCTTC. Protein: CATSRDGTSGFPYNEQFF. Supplemented by reference TRBV15 and TRBJ2-1, the full variable domain reads DAMVIQNPRYQVTQFGKPVTLSCSQTLNHNVMYWYQQKSSQAPKLLFHYYDKDFNNEADTPDNFQSRRPNTSFCFLDIRSPGLGDTAMYLCATSRDGTSGFPYNEQFFGPGTRLTVL.

The chain uses TRBV6-5 and TRBJ2-7, with a tentative D call TRBD1 (6 bases). The CDR3 spans 15 residues. Germline V gives CDR1 MNHEY, CDR2 SVGAGI. V lost 4 bases and J lost 2, with 15 bases in between. This CDR3 is CASSSGVQVPYEQYF. DNA for the CDR3: TGTGCCAGCAGTTCAGGGGTACAGGTCCCCTACGAGCAGTACTTC.

The rearrangement joins TRBV5-6 to TRBJ2-2, with 8 bases that match TRBD2. Germline V gives CDR1 SGHDT, CDR2 YYEEEE. The trim removed 5 bases at V and 6 bases at J, leaving 12 bases unmatched. This CDR3 spans 16 amino acids. The CDR3 coding sequence is TGTGCCAGCAGTGAGCCCGGGACTAGAGCGGCCGGGGAGCTGTTTTTT. Translation: CASSEPGTRAAGELFF.

This clone was picked up one time. J is TRBJ1-2 and V is TRBV7-9, with D possibly matching TRBD1 (6 bases). CDR1 and CDR2 from the germline V gene are SEHNR and FQNEAQ (reference sequence). CDR3 length: 15 amino acids. V lost 5 bases and J 4 bases, leaving 17 bases between the germline ends. The CDR3 coding sequence is TGTGCCAGCAGCCCCTCCGGCGGGGGCACCTATGGCTACACCTTC. Its translation: CASSPSGGGTYGYTF.

This chain connects TRBV5-4 to TRBJ2-2; D possibly corresponds to TRBD1 (7 bases). From germline, CDR1 is SGHNT and CDR2 YYREEE (reference sequence). V lost 0 bases and J 4 bases, leaving 13 bases between the germline ends. The CDR3 is 16 residues long. The CDR3 reads CASSLVGQGGTGELFF. The CDR3 region has the DNA TGTGCCAGCAGCTTGGTAGGGCAGGGGGGCACCGGGGAGCTGTTTTTT.

The genes are TRBV7-3 and TRBJ2-1, with 10 bases lining up with TRBD2. The ends lost 1 base at V and 8 bases at J; junction bases unmatched: 8. CDR1 is SGHTA and CDR2 is FQGTGA in the germline V gene. The CDR3 is made up of 16 amino acids. CDR3 sequence (DNA): TGTGCCAGCAGCTTAAGGCCTAGCGGGGGACGGGATGAGCAGTTCTTC. It yields the protein CASSLRPSGGRDEQFF.

The V call is TRBV2, the J call TRBJ2-2; 11 bases are shared with TRBD2. The CDR3 sequence is 18 residues long. Trimming took 6 bases from V and 0 from J; bases not matched to a gene: 9. CDR1 is SNHLY and CDR2 is FYNNEI in the germline V gene. In DNA form, the CDR3 reads TGTGCCAGCAGCACTAGCGGGGGACAAGGGACGAACACCGGGGAGCTGTTTTTT. It is translated as CASSTSGGQGTNTGELFF.

CDR3 in amino acids: CASSLEVDGGYGYTF. In DNA form, the CDR3 reads TGTGCCAGCAGCTTAGAGGTGGACGGGGGATATGGCTACACCTTC. The rearrangement joins TRBV11-2 to TRBJ1-2, with TRBD1 as a possible D gene (5 bases). The germline V and J ends were trimmed by 0 bases and 5 bases, with 13 bases remaining between them. Germline CDR1 SGHAT, CDR2 FQNNGV. CDR3 size: 15 residues.

This sequence joins TRBV10-3 and TRBJ1-6, with D hard to call. The CDR3 is 13 amino acids. Trimming cost V 5 bases and J 6 bases, with 8 bases left between them. Per germline, CDR1 ENHRY and CDR2 SYGVKD. The CDR3 DNA reads TGTGCCATCAGTCCGCAGGCTAATTCACCCCTCCACTTT. Translation gives CAISPQANSPLHF.

This sequence joins TRBV19 and TRBJ1-1, with D unclear. V was pared by 1 base and J by 1 base, with 7 bases between. Per germline, CDR1 LNHDA and CDR2 SQIVND (reference sequence). The CDR3 sequence is 14 residues long. CDR3 bases: TGTGCCAGTAGTATAGGGCGGCAGAACACTGAAGCTTTCTTT. Protein sequence: CASSIGRQNTEAFF.

For the CDR3, the DNA is TGCGCCAGCAGCCAAGCCCAGGGAGTTAGTCGTGGCTACACCTTC. Its protein is CASSQAQGVSRGYTF. The gene calls are TRBV4-1 and TRBJ1-2, with D possibly matching TRBD1 (5 bases). The CDR3 has 15 amino acids. From germline, CDR1 is MGHRA and CDR2 YSYEKL. Trimming took 1 base from V and 7 from J, leaving 16 bases between them.

This chain joins TRBV27 and TRBJ1-5; D unclear. The CDR3 is made up of 17 amino acids. Trimming shortened V by 0 bases and J by 0 bases, and 12 bases separated the two germline ends. Looked up from germline, CDR1 is MNHEY and CDR2 is SMNVEV (reference sequence). The CDR3 DNA follows: TGTGCCAGCAGTTTATCGTTCGAGGCAGCTAGCAATCAGCCCCAGCATTTT. Translation gives CASSLSFEAASNQPQHF.

The chain uses TRBV7-9 and TRBJ2-1, with D perhaps TRBD2 (5 bases). Per the germline V gene, CDR1 is SEHNR and CDR2 is FQNEAQ (reference sequence). The CDR3 consists of 14 residues. V dropped 1 base and J dropped 3 bases, with 7 bases sitting between them. The CDR3 region is CASSLGTSYNEQFF. CDR3 DNA: TGTGCCAGCAGCTTAGGAACTAGCTACAATGAGCAGTTCTTC.

The chain uses TRBV14 and TRBJ2-7; D call uncertain. The germline gives CDR1 SGHDN, CDR2 FVKESK. The CDR3 spans 12 residues. Trimming pared 6 bases from V and 6 bases from J, leaving 12 bases between. CDR3 in DNA: TGTGCCAGCAGTCGGAGTGCCGTCGAGCAGTACTTC. Translated, it gives CASSRSAVEQYF. The entire variable domain, with the rest obtained from reference TRBV14 and TRBJ2-7, is as follows: EAGVTQFPSHSVIEKGQTVTLRCDPISGHDNLYWYRRVMGKEIKFLLHFVKESKQDESGMPNNRFLAERTGGTYSTLKVQPAELEDSGVYFCASSRSAVEQYFGPGTRLTVT.

The table lists this clone with a count of one. The rearrangement links TRBV2 to TRBJ2-5, with a possible D match to TRBD2 (5 bases). V was pared by 8 bases and J by 14 bases, with 12 bases between. This CDR3 region has 9 residues. Germline V gives CDR1 SNHLY, CDR2 FYNNEI. CDR3 DNA sequence: TGTGCCAGCGGAGGAACCCCATACTTC. Translating it yields CASGGTPYF. Full variable domain (missing parts from reference TRBV2 and TRBJ2-5): EPEVTQTPSHQVTQMGQEVILRCVPISNHLYFYWYRQILGQKVEFLVSFYNNEISEKSEIFDDQFSVERPDGSNFTLKIRSTKLEDSAMYFCASGGTPYFGPGTRLLVL.

The chain employs TRBV30 and TRBJ1-1, with a possible D match to TRBD1 (5 bases). V was pared by 6 bases and J by 2 bases, with 13 bases between. There are 13 residues in the CDR3. In germline, CDR1 is GTSNPN, CDR2 SVGIG (reference sequence). The CDR3, as DNA: TGTGCCTGTTACAGGAGCCTAAACACTGAAGCTTTCTTT. Protein sequence: CACYRSLNTEAFF.